This passage covers 22 T cell receptor beta chains from one sample sequenced in a study of molecular identifiers for immune sequencing clone quantification. From the PCR reads, TCRdb called clonotypes with MiXCR, one entry per CDR3 protein. The sample has under 350,000 distinct CDR3 sequences, about 23% seen once. Sequences were obtained from naive CD8+ T cells from blood, with Jurkat cell RNA spiked in. As for subset: FACS-sorted CD8+CD4-CCR7+CD45RA+ naive T cells. The receptor source for this set is a human donor in good health. Some libraries in this study had Jurkat cell RNA spiked in.

This clonotype occurred many times. The chain links TRBV5-1 to TRBJ2-7; maybe TRBD1 (5 bases). Germline lookup yields CDR1 SGHRS and CDR2 YFSETQ. Trimming stripped 1 base from V and 7 bases from J, with 18 bases between. CDR3 size: 15 residues. CDR3 nucleotides: TGCGCCAGCAGCTTGTACCAGGGTCCCCTATGGGAGCAGTACTTC. Translation gives CASSLYQGPLWEQYF. The full variable domain, completed using reference TRBV5-1 and TRBJ2-7, is KAGVTQTPRYLIKTRGQQVTLSCSPISGHRSVSWYQQTPGQGLQFLFEYFSETQRNKGNFPGRFSGRQFSNSRSEMNVSTLELGDSALYLCASSLYQGPLWEQYFGPGTRLTVT.

Many counts were recorded for this clonotype. The rearrangement uses TRBV6-5 and TRBJ2-7; D may be TRBD1 (6 bases). V lost 5 bases, J lost 7 bases, and 15 bases lay in between. In germline, CDR1 is MNHEY, CDR2 SVGAGI. This CDR3 comprises 13 residues. The CDR3 sequence: CASSTANREEQYF. CDR3 sequence (DNA): TGTGCCAGCAGTACCGCTAACAGGGAGGAGCAGTACTTC.

The V and J genes are TRBV7-8 and TRBJ2-2; the match to TRBD1 covers 7 bases. Germline CDR1 is SGHVS and CDR2 is FQNEAQ. V shed 4 bases and J 7 bases; nucleotides not matched to a gene: 3. The CDR3 covers 13 residues. This CDR3 is CASSYGTVGELFF. The CDR3 DNA reads as TGTGCCAGCAGCTACGGGACAGTCGGGGAGCTGTTTTTT.

The chain recombines TRBV20-1 with TRBJ2-3; 7 bases match TRBD2. J lost 2 bases, V lost 0 bases, and 5 bases had no gene match. CDR3 length: 15 residues. Germline V gives CDR1 DFQATT, CDR2 SNEGSKA (reference sequence). CDR3 DNA sequence: TGCAGTGCTAGAGAATTCAGCGGGGTCACAGATACGCAGTATTTT. Translating gives CSAREFSGVTDTQYF.

The chain uses TRBV6-2 or TRBV6-3 and TRBJ2-7; tentatively, D is TRBD1 (6 bases). Germline V gene data show CDR1 as MNHEY and CDR2 as SVGEGT. V was cut by 2 bases and J by 4 bases, with 15 bases left in between. CDR3 length equals 15 residues. The CDR3 sequence is CASSYGDNKQYEQYF. CDR3 coding DNA: TGTGCCAGCAGTTACGGGGACAATAAACAGTACGAGCAGTACTTC.

To note about this clonotype: A read error may be the cause here, since a much bigger clone is one base away. The CDR3 does not close with the conserved phenylalanine or tryptophan, likely indicating a read error. The chain links TRBV6-1 to TRBJ2-3; 10 nucleotides align to TRBD2. Germline trimming cut 0 bases from V and 1 base from J; bases unmatched to any gene: 1. Germline values: CDR1 MNHNS, CDR2 SASEGT. The CDR3 spans 16 residues. The CDR3 here is CASSEALAGGTDTQYL. The CDR3 bases are TGTGCCAGCAGTGAAGCTCTAGCGGGAGGCACAGATACGCAGTATCTT.

This clonotype was detected only a few times. A single base separates this from a much larger clone, so it may be a read error. V gene TRBV11-2 combines with J gene TRBJ2-1, with D uncertain. CDR3 length: 11 residues. Trimming stripped 5 bases from V and 2 bases from J, with 1 base between. Germline V CDR1 and CDR2: SGHAT, FQNNGV. The CDR3 DNA reads as TGTGCCAGCAGCGCCTACAATGAGCAGTTCTTC. Translation gives CASSAYNEQFF. The whole variable domain, filled in from reference TRBV11-2 and TRBJ2-1, reads EAGVAQSPRYKIIEKRQSVAFWCNPISGHATLYWYQQILGQGPKLLIQFQNNGVVDDSQLPKDRFSAERLKGVDSTLKIQPAKLEDSAVYLCASSAYNEQFFGPGTRLTVL.

A single count supports this clonotype. This may be a read error, as it is one base from a much larger clone. Lacking the conserved final phenylalanine or tryptophan, this CDR3 likely reflects a read error. The J gene is TRBJ2-1, the V gene TRBV7-9; 7 positions match TRBD2. CDR3 length: 13 residues. Looked up from germline, CDR1 is SEHNR and CDR2 is FQNEAQ (reference sequence). The ends lost 7 bases at V and 6 bases at J; junction bases unmatched: 6. CDR3 residues: CASTRGEGNEQFL. CDR3 in DNA: TGTGCCAGCACCCGTGGGGAGGGCAATGAGCAGTTCCTC.

This clonotype was seen a handful of times. CDR3 region: CASSQDLDYQETQYF. DNA of the CDR3: TGCGCCAGCAGCCAAGATCTGGACTACCAAGAGACCCAGTACTTC. This chain joins TRBV4-1 and TRBJ2-5; tentative D call: TRBD2 (5 bases). V was pared by 0 bases and J by 0 bases, with 8 bases between. This CDR3 has 15 amino acids. Looked up from germline, CDR1 is MGHRA and CDR2 is YSYEKL.

In the case of this clonotype: The junction departs from germline at one end; a sequencing error may be responsible. This chain uses TRBV4-2 with TRBJ2-7; D tentatively fits TRBD1 or TRBD2 (5 bases each). This CDR3 comprises 14 residues. Germline loops: CDR1 LGHNA, CDR2 YNFKEQ. The CDR3 region is CASSTGTSPYEQYF. The CDR3 nucleotides are TGTGCCAGCAGCACCGGGACGTCACCCTACGAGCAGTACTTT.

The sample holds many counts of this clonotype. The genes are TRBV24-1 and TRBJ2-2; 8 bases are a match to TRBD2. With V trimmed by 4 bases and J by 7 bases, 7 bases remained unmatched. Germline V CDR1 and CDR2: KGHDR, SFDVKD. The CDR3 spans 15 residues. CDR3 sequence: CATSEPAGVIGELFF. CDR3 DNA sequence: TGTGCCACCAGTGAACCAGCGGGAGTGATCGGGGAGCTGTTTTTT.

To note about this clonotype: This may come from a read error, since a much larger clone is one base off. The gene calls are TRBV12-3 or TRBV12-4 and TRBJ1-1; D is unresolved. The CDR3 totals 13 residues. CDR3 loop: CASTSPLGTEAVF. CDR3 DNA: TGTGCCAGCACCTCTCCCTTGGGCACTGAAGCTGTCTTT.

The chain joins TRBV2 to TRBJ2-7; tentatively, D is TRBD1 (5 bases). CDR1 is SNHLY, CDR2 FYNNEI, per germline. This CDR3 is 16 amino acids long. V lost 1 base and J 0 bases, leaving 13 bases between the germline ends. The CDR3 sequence is CASSEEVGPTSYEQYF. The CDR3 coding sequence is TGTGCCAGCAGTGAAGAGGTGGGGCCGACCTCCTACGAGCAGTACTTC.

This clonotype was picked up many times. This chain joins TRBV7-9 and TRBJ1-1, with D hard to call. V lost 5 bases and J 3 bases, leaving 19 bases between the germline ends. The V gene's germline CDR1 is SEHNR and CDR2 FQNEAQ (reference sequence). The CDR3 totals 16 residues. The chain's CDR3 is CASSPTSFEADTEAFF. As DNA, the CDR3 is TGTGCCAGCAGCCCTACTTCATTCGAAGCGGACACTGAAGCTTTCTTT.

To note about this clonotype: Mismatch with germline at one junction end may stem from a read error. The V call is TRBV4-1, the J call TRBJ2-4, with D hard to call. The CDR3 covers 17 residues. Germline V gene lookup returns CDR1 MGHRA and CDR2 YSYEKL. CDR3 sequence (DNA): TGCGCCCGCAGCCAAGTCAAAGAAGTTCTAGCCAAAAACATTCAGTACTTC. Protein product: CARSQVKEVLAKNIQYF.

As regards this clonotype: A much larger clone differs from this one at a single base, so this may be a read error. For the CDR3, the DNA is TGCAGCGTTGCCCAGGGCGCTAGCACAGATATGCAGTATTTT. This gives the protein CSVAQGASTDMQYF. The chain joins TRBV29-1 to TRBJ2-3, with D perhaps TRBD1 or TRBD2 (5 bases each). Germline V lookup: CDR1 SQVTM, CDR2 ANQGSEA. The CDR3 extends over 14 amino acids.

This clonotype was detected once. Possible read error: a much larger clone is one base away. This CDR3 is CSPREFMNTEASF. The CDR3 bases are TGCAGCCCCCGGGAGTTCATGAACACTGAAGCTTCCTTT. The chain has TRBV29-1 and TRBJ1-1, with D unclear. This CDR3 is 13 amino acids long. The germline gives CDR1 SQVTM, CDR2 ANQGSEA.

This clonotype came up many times. The rearrangement uses TRBV12-3 or TRBV12-4 and TRBJ1-1; 7 bases are shared with TRBD1. There are 12 residues in the CDR3. Unmatched junction bases numbered 3, after V lost 7 bases and J lost 4 bases. The CDR3 protein is CASKQGITEAFF. Written as DNA, the CDR3 is TGTGCCAGCAAACAGGGGATCACTGAAGCTTTCTTT.

As for this clonotype: An end of the junction does not agree with germline; a read error may underlie this. The gene calls are TRBV12-3 or TRBV12-4 and TRBJ2-3; the match to TRBD1 covers 8 bases. The CDR3 spans 17 residues. CDR3 amino acids: CASSRTPPDRGTDTRYF. The CDR3 DNA is TGTGCCAGCAGTCGAACCCCTCCTGACAGGGGCACAGATACGCGGTATTTT.

The V gene is TRBV7-9, the J gene TRBJ2-1; TRBD2 aligns across 7 bases. The germline gives CDR1 SEHNR, CDR2 FQNEAQ (reference sequence). This CDR3 region has 17 residues. The ends lost 0 bases at V and 5 bases at J; junction bases unmatched: 10. DNA of the CDR3: TGTGCCAGCAGCTTAGCGGCTAGCGGTCCCGGGGACAATGAGCAGTTCTTC. It encodes CASSLAASGPGDNEQFF.

There are a few counts of this clonotype. This CDR3 is CASSSQESTGVNEAFF. Here the CDR3 DNA reads TGTGCCAGCAGCTCCCAGGAATCTACAGGGGTAAATGAAGCTTTCTTT. The chain links TRBV7-9 to TRBJ1-1, with TRBD1 matching over 7 bases. The ends lost 4 bases at V and 7 bases at J; junction bases unmatched: 15. The germline CDR1 and CDR2 sequences are SEHNR and FQNEAQ (reference sequence). The CDR3 is made up of 16 amino acids.

The gene calls are TRBV5-5 and TRBJ2-7; TRBD1 is a possible D gene (6 bases). The germline V and J ends were trimmed by 4 bases and 9 bases, with 20 bases remaining between them. The V gene's germline CDR1 is SGHKS and CDR2 YYEKEE (reference sequence). This CDR3 has 14 amino acids. The CDR3 DNA is TGTGCCAGCAGCCTATGGGACAACCTGGTGGGGCAGTACTTC. As protein: CASSLWDNLVGQYF.